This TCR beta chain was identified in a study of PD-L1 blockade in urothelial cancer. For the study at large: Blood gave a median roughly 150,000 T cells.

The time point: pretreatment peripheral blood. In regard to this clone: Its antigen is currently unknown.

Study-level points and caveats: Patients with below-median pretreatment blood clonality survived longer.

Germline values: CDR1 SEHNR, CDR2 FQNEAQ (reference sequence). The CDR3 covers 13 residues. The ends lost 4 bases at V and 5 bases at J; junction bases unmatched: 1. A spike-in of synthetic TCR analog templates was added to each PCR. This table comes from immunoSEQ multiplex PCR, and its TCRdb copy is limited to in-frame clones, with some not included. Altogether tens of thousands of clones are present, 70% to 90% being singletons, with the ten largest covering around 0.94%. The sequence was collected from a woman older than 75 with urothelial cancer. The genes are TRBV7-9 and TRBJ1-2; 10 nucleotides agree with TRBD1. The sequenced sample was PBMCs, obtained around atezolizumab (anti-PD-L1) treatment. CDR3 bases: TGTGCCAGCAGCTCGGACAGGGGGTATGGCTACACCTTC. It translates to CASSSDRGYGYTF.